This is a list of T cell receptor beta chains from one sample in a study of blood T cell repertoires in COVID-19. Sequencing used immunoSEQ multiplex PCR; TCRdb keeps in-frame clones, though not all of them. The profile shows fewer than 700,000 clones, 70% to 90% of them singletons. The sequenced material came from peripheral blood. Every receptor here comes from a woman aged 45 to 65 with COVID-19, enrolled during active disease. The CDR3 runs from the conserved cysteine through the conserved F or W. D genes are given only for firm matches. Size is stated for part of the rows, as once, few or many counts, or as a class when the clone is expanded.

>NA|14|NA|TRBV12-5|TRBJ1-1
CASGLAPRNTEAFF
TGTGCTAGTGGTTTGGCCCCGAGGAACACTGAAGCTTTCTTT
>NA|16|NA|TRBV11-2|TRBJ2-7
CASSSDGVRGWYEQYF
TGTGCCAGCAGCTCAGACGGAGTCAGGGGTTGGTACGAGCAGTACTTC
>TRBD2|14|NA|TRBV5-1|TRBJ2-2
CASSPRGGAGELFF
TGCGCCAGCAGCCCCCGGGGGGGGGCCGGGGAGCTGTTTTTT
>NA|12|once|TRBV5-6|TRBJ2-5
CASNKFQETQYF
TGTGCCAGCAACAAGTTCCAAGAGACCCAGTACTTC
>NA|13|few|TRBV27|TRBJ2-7
CASSSQGDYEQYF
TGTGCCAGCAGTTCCCAAGGGGACTACGAGCAGTACTTC
>TRBD1|12|NA|TRBV27|TRBJ2-2
CASNQGAGELFF
TGTGCCAGCAATCAGGGGGCCGGGGAGCTGTTTTTT
>NA|15|NA|TRBV2|TRBJ2-1
CASSSQRGSYNEQFF
TGTGCCAGCAGCTCCCAACGGGGCTCCTACAATGAGCAGTTCTTC
>NA|14|NA|TRBV2|TRBJ1-2
CASSEADRRYRYTF
TGTGCCAGCAGTGAAGCGGACAGACGATATCGCTACACCTTC
>NA|13|NA|TRBV6-5|TRBJ2-3
CASRYSITDTQYF
TGTGCCAGCAGATACTCCATCACAGATACGCAGTATTTT
>NA|13|once|TRBV6-1|TRBJ2-1
CASSEAQGPTQFF
TGTGCCAGCAGTGAAGCGCAGGGCCCCACCCAGTTCTTC
>TRBD2|16|NA|TRBV7-3|TRBJ2-1
CASSLQSGGAGGEQFF
TGTGCCAGCAGCTTACAGAGCGGGGGGGCCGGCGGTGAGCAGTTCTTC
>NA|13|NA|TRBV30|TRBJ1-6
CATASSYNSPLHF
TGTGCCACGGCTAGCTCCTATAATTCACCCCTCCACTTT
>NA|13|NA|TRBV15|TRBJ2-2
CATTGRRTGELFF
TGTGCCACCACGGGGAGAAGGACCGGGGAGCTGTTTTTT
>NA|11|NA|TRBV3-1/TRBV3-2|TRBJ1-2
CASSQGGGYTF
TGTGCCAGCAGCCAAGGGGGCGGCTACACCTTC
>NA|14|NA|TRBV5-1|TRBJ2-2
CASSLRGVAGELFF
TGCGCCAGCAGCTTGCGCGGGGTTGCCGGGGAGCTGTTTTTT
>NA|16|NA|TRBV29-1|TRBJ1-5
CSVGGGPGDSVVPQHF
TGCAGCGTAGGGGGGGGCCCCGGGGACTCGGTCGTGCCCCAGCATTTT
>TRBD1|15|few|TRBV11-3|TRBJ2-3
CASSSGQGYTDTQYF
TGTGCCAGCAGCTCGGGACAGGGGTACACAGATACGCAGTATTTT
>TRBD1|15|NA|TRBV14|TRBJ2-2
CASGHTGGDPGELFF
TGTGCCAGCGGACATACAGGGGGCGATCCCGGGGAGCTGTTTTTT
>NA|16|once|TRBV27|TRBJ2-7
CASSSPRGRDFYEQYF
TGTGCCAGCAGTTCCCCAAGGGGCAGAGACTTCTACGAGCAGTACTTC
>NA|14|NA|TRBV7-9|TRBJ1-3
CASSERAAGNTIYF
TGTGCCAGCAGCGAGAGGGCAGCTGGAAACACCATATATTTT
>TRBD1|15|many|TRBV2|TRBJ1-6
CASIVRQGTNSPLHF
TGTGCCAGCATCGTGCGACAGGGAACGAATTCACCCCTCCACTTT
>NA|13|once|TRBV9|TRBJ1-1
CASSARVNTEAFF
TGTGCCAGCAGCGCCCGGGTTAACACTGAAGCTTTCTTT
>NA|15|NA|TRBV11-2|TRBJ2-7
CASSLGSLYSYEQYF
TGTGCCAGCAGCTTAGGATCTTTGTATAGCTACGAGCAGTACTTC
>NA|12|NA|TRBV7-9|TRBJ2-7
CASTYLGYEQYF
TGTGCCAGCACCTACCTAGGCTACGAGCAGTACTTC
>NA|11|NA|TRBV28|TRBJ1-2
CAITGFYGYTF
TGTGCCATTACAGGTTTCTATGGCTACACCTTC
>TRBD1|12|NA|TRBV4-1|TRBJ1-1
CASSLTGVEAFF
TGCGCCAGCAGCCTCACAGGGGTGGAAGCTTTCTTT
>NA|13|NA|TRBV27|TRBJ1-2
CASSFMDSYGYTF
TGTGCCAGCAGTTTTATGGACTCCTATGGCTACACCTTC
>TRBD1|19|NA|TRBV11-2|TRBJ2-3
CASSFFGGQGALGTDTQYF
TGTGCCAGCAGCTTTTTTGGGGGACAGGGGGCGCTTGGTACAGATACGCAGTATTTT
>TRBD1|13|NA|TRBV6-5|TRBJ1-2
CASSRQGADGYTF
TGTGCCAGCAGCCGACAGGGGGCGGATGGCTACACCTTC
>NA|15|NA|TRBV3-1/TRBV3-2|TRBJ1-4
CASSPFGSTNEKLFF
TGTGCCAGCAGCCCTTTCGGGTCAACTAATGAAAAACTGTTTTTT
>NA|14|few|TRBV30|TRBJ1-3
CAWSVGLSGNTIYF
TGTGCCTGGAGTGTTGGCCTCTCTGGAAACACCATATATTTT
>NA|14|NA|TRBV5-1|TRBJ2-7
CASSPGQRAYEQYF
TGCGCCAGCAGCCCCGGACAGAGAGCCTACGAGCAGTACTTC
>NA|12|few|TRBV12-3/TRBV12-4|TRBJ2-7
CASGRGAYEQYF
TGTGCCAGCGGCCGGGGGGCTTACGAGCAGTACTTC
>TRBD1|12|NA|TRBV3-1/TRBV3-2|TRBJ2-7
CASSHRQGAKYF
TGTGCCAGCAGCCACCGACAGGGGGCAAAGTACTTC
>NA|14|NA|TRBV7-9|TRBJ2-3
CASSYTLSTDTQYF
TGTGCCAGCAGTTACACCCTTAGCACAGATACGCAGTATTTT
>TRBD1|15|few|TRBV6-5|TRBJ2-1
CASRAGQGYSGEQFF
TGTGCCAGCAGAGCCGGACAGGGGTATTCGGGTGAGCAGTTCTTC
>NA|14|NA|TRBV10-2|TRBJ2-7
CASSERFLRDEQYF
TGCGCCAGCAGTGAACGGTTCCTTCGGGACGAGCAGTACTTC
>NA|13|once|TRBV6-5|TRBJ1-1
CASIGQGNTEAFF
TGTGCCAGCATTGGCCAGGGAAACACTGAAGCTTTCTTT
>NA|11|NA|TRBV29-1|TRBJ1-1
CSGTGNTEAFF
TGCAGCGGGACTGGAAACACTGAAGCTTTCTTT
>TRBD1|14|NA|TRBV2|TRBJ2-3
CASSDDRGQDTQYF
TGTGCCAGCAGTGATGACAGGGGGCAAGATACGCAGTATTTT
>TRBD1|20|few|TRBV12-5|TRBJ2-3
CASGQTGTGSLAGALDTQYF
TGTGCTAGTGGCCAAACCGGGACAGGGAGTTTGGCGGGGGCGTTAGATACGCAGTATTTT
>TRBD2|16|once|TRBV2|TRBJ2-5
CASEGLELAGSRTQYF
TGTGCCAGCGAGGGTTTAGAACTAGCGGGGTCAAGGACCCAGTACTTC
>NA|15|once|TRBV2|TRBJ1-4
CASSSRQMIYEKLFF
TGTGCCAGCAGTTCCCGACAGATGATTTATGAAAAACTGTTTTTT
>TRBD1|13|NA|TRBV25-1|TRBJ1-2
CASSAGTVYGYTF
TGTGCCAGCAGTGCCGGGACAGTTTATGGCTACACCTTC
>NA|16|NA|TRBV15|TRBJ2-2
CATSRDHQGRIGELFF
TGTGCCACCAGCAGAGATCATCAGGGGCGGATCGGGGAGCTGTTTTTT
>NA|12|NA|TRBV2|TRBJ2-7
CASSGSSYEQYF
TGTGCCAGCAGTGGGAGCTCCTACGAGCAGTACTTC
>TRBD1|19|NA|TRBV5-4|TRBJ1-3
CASSFGTAPTLRSGNTIYF
TGTGCCAGCAGCTTCGGGACAGCGCCTACTCTAAGGTCTGGAAACACCATATATTTT
>TRBD2|16|NA|TRBV5-4|TRBJ2-3
CASSRGLAGATDTQYF
TGTGCCAGCAGCCGGGGACTAGCGGGGGCCACAGATACGCAGTATTTT
>NA|14|NA|TRBV3-1/TRBV3-2|TRBJ1-2
CASSPSPGQYGYTF
TGTGCCAGCAGCCCCAGCCCCGGACAGTATGGCTACACCTTC
>TRBD1|14|NA|TRBV6-5|TRBJ2-7
CASGNRDSPYEQYF
TGTGCCAGCGGCAACCGGGACAGCCCCTACGAGCAGTACTTC